This T cell receptor beta chain originates from a study of shared clonotypes between healthy human individuals. About the research overall: CD4 naive and memory got three plates each, CD8 naive two, CD8 memory one. General study results and limits: Generation probability values for non-shared clonotypes were lower than those for clonotypes shared by all four donors.

CD8 cells regarded as naive lacked CD45RO, were positively chosen for CCR7, and omitted terminally differentiated effector memory CD45RA+ cells. In regard to this clone: Its antigen is unidentified.

Between the trimmed V and J ends, which lost 5 bases and 5 bases, there was a span of 18 bases. Germline CDR1 is LNHDA and CDR2 is SQIVND (reference sequence). The CDR3 length is 16 residues. Sequenced by immunoSEQ multiplex PCR; TCRdb stores in-frame clones only, minus some. This table has just over 2,000,000 clones, approximately 94% appearing once. Sequencing was carried out using naive CD8+ T cells sorted from blood. The chain combines TRBV19 with TRBJ1-4, with D maybe TRBD1 (6 bases). The sequence came from a young man in good health. The CDR3 DNA sequence: TGTGCCAGTAGTCAGGGCCTCCGGGACACAAATGAAAAACTGTTTTTT. Translation: CASSQGLRDTNEKLFF.